These 8 T cell receptor beta chains share one sample of origin, sequenced in a study of cytomegalovirus exposure and HLA in healthy donors. The PCR used 60 Vbeta and 13 Jbeta primers. Only in-frame clones appear in the TCRdb table, and some are missing; sequencing was by immunoSEQ multiplex PCR. The repertoire holds about 79,000 clones, under 70% seen once, with 6.9% in the top ten. Sample: PBMCs. All receptors come from a woman in her fifties or sixties in good health and CMV-seropositive.

The chain's CDR3 is CASSAIRLLEGLWVTDTQYF. CDR3 sequence (DNA): TGCGCCAGCAGCGCCATTCGCTTGTTGGAGGGCCTTTGGGTCACAGATACGCAGTATTTT. The chain couples TRBV5-1 to TRBJ2-3, with a tentative D call TRBD2 (6 bases). This CDR3 is 20 amino acids long. Per germline, CDR1 SGHRS and CDR2 YFSETQ. The V end lost 4 bases, the J end lost 2 bases, and 29 bases lay between the germline ends.

The rearrangement joins TRBV6-5 to TRBJ2-1, with D maybe TRBD2 (5 bases). Germline-derived CDR1 and CDR2 are MNHEY and SVGAGI. With 5 bases removed from V and 4 bases from J, the gap between germline ends came to 15 bases. The CDR3 extends over 15 amino acids. As DNA, the CDR3 is TGTGCCAGCAGTGGTGGGTATCGGGAATACAATGAGCAGTTCTTC. This encodes CASSGGYREYNEQFF.

This chain uses TRBV7-3 with TRBJ2-1; D gene uncertain. V was clipped by 5 bases and J by 8 bases, with 13 bases between them. Germline lookup yields CDR1 SGHTA and CDR2 FQGTGA. The CDR3 is made up of 13 amino acids. CDR3 coding DNA: TGTGCCAGCAGCCCCCAGGTACGCGATGAGCAGTTCTTC. It codes for CASSPQVRDEQFF.

This clone was counted between two and nine times. The rearrangement links TRBV14 to TRBJ2-1; TRBD2 matches at 9 bases. V shed 8 bases and J 7 bases; nucleotides not matched to a gene: 3. This CDR3 spans 12 amino acids. Germline assignment: CDR1 SGHDN and CDR2 FVKESK. The CDR3 region has the DNA TGTGCCAGCGGGACTAGCTATAATGAGCAGTTCTTC. Protein sequence: CASGTSYNEQFF.

The rearrangement links TRBV27 to TRBJ2-5; 9 bases align to TRBD1. The junction had 12 bases not matched to a gene; V was cut back by 5 bases and J by 5 bases. From germline, CDR1 is MNHEY and CDR2 SMNVEV (reference sequence). The CDR3 is 16 amino acids. The DNA of the CDR3 is TGTGCCAGCAGTCCCCGGGACAGGGATGGTGATGAGACCCAGTACTTC. Translated, it gives CASSPRDRDGDETQYF.

V gene TRBV10-3 combines with J gene TRBJ1-4; TRBD1 aligns across 8 bases. The germline V gene has CDR1 ENHRY and CDR2 SYGVKD. The J segment lost 0 bases and the V segment lost 2 bases, leaving 8 bases of the junction unmatched. The CDR3 extends over 18 amino acids. CDR3 DNA sequence: TGTGCCATCAGTGAGAGAGGGGACAGGAGTCCAACTAATGAAAAACTGTTTTTT. It encodes CAISERGDRSPTNEKLFF.

V gene TRBV7-3 combines with J gene TRBJ2-5; TRBD1 agrees at 9 bases. The CDR3 runs to 16 residues. J gave up 3 bases and V 5 bases, and 10 bases lay outside the gene matches. Per germline, CDR1 SGHTA and CDR2 FQGTGA. DNA of the CDR3: TGTGCCAGCAGCCCAAACCCCGGGACAGGGAAAGAGACCCAGTACTTC. This gives the protein CASSPNPGTGKETQYF.

The V call is TRBV29-1, the J call TRBJ2-5; 11 nucleotides match TRBD2. The better agreement between TRBJ2-7 and the DNA end casts doubt on the J call. The CDR3 contains 14 residues. Germline CDR1 is SQVTM and CDR2 is ANQGSEA. CDR3 residues: CSAETSGASYEQYF. The DNA for the CDR3 is TGCAGCGCCGAGACTAGCGGGGCCTCCTACGAGCAGTACTTC.